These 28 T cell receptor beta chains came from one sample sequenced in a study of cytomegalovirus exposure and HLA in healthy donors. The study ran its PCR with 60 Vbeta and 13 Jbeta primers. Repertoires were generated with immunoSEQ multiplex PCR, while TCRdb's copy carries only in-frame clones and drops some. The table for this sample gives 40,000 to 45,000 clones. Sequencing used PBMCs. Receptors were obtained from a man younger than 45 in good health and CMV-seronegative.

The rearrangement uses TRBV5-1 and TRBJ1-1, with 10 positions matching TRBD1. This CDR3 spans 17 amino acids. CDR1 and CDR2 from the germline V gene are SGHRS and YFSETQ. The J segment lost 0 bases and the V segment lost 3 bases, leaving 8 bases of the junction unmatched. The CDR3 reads CASSWRTGGRVNTEAFF. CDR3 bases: TGCGCCAGCAGCTGGAGGACAGGGGGAAGGGTGAACACTGAAGCTTTCTTT. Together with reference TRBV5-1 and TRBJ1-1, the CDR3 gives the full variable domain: KAGVTQTPRYLIKTRGQQVTLSCSPISGHRSVSWYQQTPGQGLQFLFEYFSETQRNKGNFPGRFSGRQFSNSRSEMNVSTLELGDSALYLCASSWRTGGRVNTEAFFGQGTRLTVV.

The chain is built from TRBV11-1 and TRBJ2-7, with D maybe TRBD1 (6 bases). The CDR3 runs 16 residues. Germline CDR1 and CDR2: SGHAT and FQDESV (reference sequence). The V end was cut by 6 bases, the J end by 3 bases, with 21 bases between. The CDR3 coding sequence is TGTGCCAGCAGTCGGGTCGGGGCAGGGGATCGCTACGAGCAGTACTTC. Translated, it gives CASSRVGAGDRYEQYF.

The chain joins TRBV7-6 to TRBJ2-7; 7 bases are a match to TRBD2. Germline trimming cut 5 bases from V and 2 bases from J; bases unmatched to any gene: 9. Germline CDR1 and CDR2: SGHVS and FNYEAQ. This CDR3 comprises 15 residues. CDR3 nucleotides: TGTGCCAGCAGCCCCCGAAAGCGGGATACCTACGAGCAGTACTTC. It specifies CASSPRKRDTYEQYF.

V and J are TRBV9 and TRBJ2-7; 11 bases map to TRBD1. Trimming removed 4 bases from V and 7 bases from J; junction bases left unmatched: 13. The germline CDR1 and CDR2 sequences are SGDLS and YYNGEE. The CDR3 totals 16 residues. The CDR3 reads CASSPAGTGGPWEQYF. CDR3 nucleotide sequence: TGTGCCAGCAGCCCCGCCGGGACAGGGGGACCGTGGGAGCAGTACTTC.

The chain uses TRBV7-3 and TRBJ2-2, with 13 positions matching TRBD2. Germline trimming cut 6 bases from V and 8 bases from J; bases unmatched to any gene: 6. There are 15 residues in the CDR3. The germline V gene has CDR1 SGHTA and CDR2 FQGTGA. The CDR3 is CASSLGTSGAGELFF. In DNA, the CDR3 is TGTGCCAGCAGTCTAGGGACTAGCGGGGCTGGGGAGCTGTTTTTT.

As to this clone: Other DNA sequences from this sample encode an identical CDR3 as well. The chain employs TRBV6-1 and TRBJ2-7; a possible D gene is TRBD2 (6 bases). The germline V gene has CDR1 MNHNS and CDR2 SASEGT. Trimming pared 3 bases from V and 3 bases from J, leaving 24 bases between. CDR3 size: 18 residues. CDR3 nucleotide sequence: TGTGCCAGCAGTGATGAGGTCAGTGAGGACTACTACTACTACGAGCAGTACTTC. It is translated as CASSDEVSEDYYYYEQYF.

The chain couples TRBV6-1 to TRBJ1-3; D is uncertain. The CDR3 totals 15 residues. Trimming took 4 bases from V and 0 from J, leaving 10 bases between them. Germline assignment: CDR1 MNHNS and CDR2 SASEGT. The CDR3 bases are TGTGCCAGCAGTGGGGAGATGGGCTCTGGAAACACCATATATTTT. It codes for CASSGEMGSGNTIYF.

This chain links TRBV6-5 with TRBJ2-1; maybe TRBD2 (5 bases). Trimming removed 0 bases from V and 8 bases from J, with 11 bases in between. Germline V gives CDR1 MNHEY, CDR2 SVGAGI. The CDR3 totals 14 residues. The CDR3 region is CASSYSAREYEQFF. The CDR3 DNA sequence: TGTGCCAGCAGTTACTCGGCTAGGGAGTATGAGCAGTTCTTC.

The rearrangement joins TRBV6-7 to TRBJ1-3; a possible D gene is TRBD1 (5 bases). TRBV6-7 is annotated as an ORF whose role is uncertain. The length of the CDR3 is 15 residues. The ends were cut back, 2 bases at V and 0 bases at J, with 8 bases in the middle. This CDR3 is CASSYGRGSGNTIYF. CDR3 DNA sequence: TGTGCCAGCAGTTACGGTAGGGGCTCTGGAAACACCATATATTTT.

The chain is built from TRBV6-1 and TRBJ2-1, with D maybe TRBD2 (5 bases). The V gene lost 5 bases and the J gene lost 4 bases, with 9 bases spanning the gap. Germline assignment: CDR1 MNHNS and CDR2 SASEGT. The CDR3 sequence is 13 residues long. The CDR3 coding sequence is TGTGCCAGCAGTAGCCGGGAATACAATGAGCAGTTCTTC. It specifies CASSSREYNEQFF.

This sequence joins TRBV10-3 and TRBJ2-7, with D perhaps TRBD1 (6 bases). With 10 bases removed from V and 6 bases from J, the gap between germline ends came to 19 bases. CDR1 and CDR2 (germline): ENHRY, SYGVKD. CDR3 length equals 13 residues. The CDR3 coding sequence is TGTGCCAGCAGACAGGAAGGAATGTCCGAGCAGTACTTC. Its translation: CASRQEGMSEQYF.

In DNA form, the CDR3 reads TGCGCCAGCAGTGAAGGCGGGGGGTTTAGCGGGAGGGCCTCGTGGGAGCAGTACTTC. It is translated as CASSEGGGFSGRASWEQYF. The chain recombines TRBV4-1 with TRBJ2-7; 11 bases line up with TRBD2. The V gene's germline CDR1 is MGHRA and CDR2 YSYEKL. The junction had 23 bases not matched to a gene; V was cut back by 6 bases and J by 7 bases. The length of the CDR3 is 19 residues.

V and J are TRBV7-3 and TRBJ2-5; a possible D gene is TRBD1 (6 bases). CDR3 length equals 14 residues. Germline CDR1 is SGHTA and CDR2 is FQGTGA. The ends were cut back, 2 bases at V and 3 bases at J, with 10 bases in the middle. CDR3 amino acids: CASSLGPGEETQYF. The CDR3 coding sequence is TGTGCCAGCAGCTTAGGGCCAGGGGAAGAGACCCAGTACTTC. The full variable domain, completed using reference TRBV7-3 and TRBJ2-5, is GAGVSQTPSNKVTEKGKYVELRCDPISGHTALYWYRQSLGQGPEFLIYFQGTGAADDSGLPNDRFFAVRPEGSVSTLKIQRTERGDSAVYLCASSLGPGEETQYFGPGTRLLVL.

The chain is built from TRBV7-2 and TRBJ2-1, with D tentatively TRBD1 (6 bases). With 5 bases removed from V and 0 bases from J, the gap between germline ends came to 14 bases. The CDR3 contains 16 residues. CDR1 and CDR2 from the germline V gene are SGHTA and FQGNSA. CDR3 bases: TGTGCCAGCAGCCGCAGACAGGCGAGCTCCTACAATGAGCAGTTCTTC. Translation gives CASSRRQASSYNEQFF.

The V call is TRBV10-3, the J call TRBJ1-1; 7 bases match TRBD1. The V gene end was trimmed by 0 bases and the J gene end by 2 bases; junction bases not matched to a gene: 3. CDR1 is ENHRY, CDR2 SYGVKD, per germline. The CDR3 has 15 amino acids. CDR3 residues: CAISESTGKNTEAFF. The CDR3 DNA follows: TGTGCCATCAGTGAGTCGACAGGGAAAAACACTGAAGCTTTCTTT.

CDR3 sequence reads: CASSLALYEQYF. Here the CDR3 DNA reads TGTGCCAGCAGCTTAGCACTCTACGAGCAGTACTTC. V gene TRBV7-9 combines with J gene TRBJ2-7; D remains ambiguous. V lost 0 bases, J lost 3 bases, and 3 bases lay in between. The CDR3 consists of 12 residues. Germline CDR1 and CDR2: SEHNR and FQNEAQ (reference sequence). The whole variable domain, remainder taken from reference TRBV7-9 and TRBJ2-7, is DTGVSQNPRHKITKRGQNVTFRCDPISEHNRLYWYRQTLGQGPEFLTYFQNEAQLEKSRLLSDRFSAERPKGSFSTLEIQRTEQGDSAMYLCASSLALYEQYFGPGTRLTVT.

The CDR3 spells CASRGAGQMNTEAFF. Written as DNA, the CDR3 is TGTGCCAGCCGCGGAGCGGGACAAATGAACACTGAAGCTTTCTTT. The genes are TRBV6-5 and TRBJ1-1; weak D call: TRBD1 (6 bases). Germline values: CDR1 MNHEY, CDR2 SVGAGI. The CDR3 runs 15 residues. V lost 8 bases to trimming and J lost 0 bases, with 16 bases between them.

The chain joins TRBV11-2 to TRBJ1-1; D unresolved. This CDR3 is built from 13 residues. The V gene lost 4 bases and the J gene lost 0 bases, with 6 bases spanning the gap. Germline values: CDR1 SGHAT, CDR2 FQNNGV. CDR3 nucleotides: TGTGCCAGCAGCTCCCGGTTGAACACTGAAGCTTTCTTT. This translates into CASSSRLNTEAFF.

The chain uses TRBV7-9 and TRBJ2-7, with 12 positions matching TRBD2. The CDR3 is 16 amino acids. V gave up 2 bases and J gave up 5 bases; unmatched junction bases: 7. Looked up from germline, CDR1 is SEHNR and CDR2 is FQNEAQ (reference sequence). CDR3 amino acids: CASSLIRTSGTHEQYF. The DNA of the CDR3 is TGTGCCAGCAGCTTAATACGGACTAGCGGGACCCACGAGCAGTACTTC.

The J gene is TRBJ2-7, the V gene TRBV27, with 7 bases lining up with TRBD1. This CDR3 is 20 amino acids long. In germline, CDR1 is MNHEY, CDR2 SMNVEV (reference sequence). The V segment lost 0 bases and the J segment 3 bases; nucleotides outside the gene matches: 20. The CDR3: CASSLSPTGWNSRVLYEQYF. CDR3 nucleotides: TGTGCCAGCAGTTTATCCCCGACAGGGTGGAATAGTAGAGTCCTCTACGAGCAGTACTTC.

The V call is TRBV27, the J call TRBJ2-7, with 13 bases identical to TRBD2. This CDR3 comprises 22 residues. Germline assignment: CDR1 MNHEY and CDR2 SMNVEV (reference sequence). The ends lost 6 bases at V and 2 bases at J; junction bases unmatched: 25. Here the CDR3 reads CASRTIRFPGTSGTYPTYEQYF. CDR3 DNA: TGTGCCAGCAGGACGATTAGGTTTCCCGGGACTAGCGGGACATACCCCACCTACGAGCAGTACTTC.

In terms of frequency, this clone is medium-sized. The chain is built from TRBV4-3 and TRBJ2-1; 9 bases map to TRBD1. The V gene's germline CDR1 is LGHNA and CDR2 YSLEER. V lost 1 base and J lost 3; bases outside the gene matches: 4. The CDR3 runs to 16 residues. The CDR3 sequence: CASSQVAGQGYNEQFF. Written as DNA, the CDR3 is TGCGCCAGCAGCCAAGTCGCGGGACAGGGCTACAATGAGCAGTTCTTC.

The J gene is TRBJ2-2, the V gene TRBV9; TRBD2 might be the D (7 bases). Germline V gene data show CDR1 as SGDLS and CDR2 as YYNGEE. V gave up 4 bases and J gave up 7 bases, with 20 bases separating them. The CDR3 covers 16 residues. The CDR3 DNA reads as TGTGCCAGCAGCCCCGTGGGCGGGGGCCTTGTCGGGGAGCTGTTTTTT. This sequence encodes CASSPVGGGLVGELFF.

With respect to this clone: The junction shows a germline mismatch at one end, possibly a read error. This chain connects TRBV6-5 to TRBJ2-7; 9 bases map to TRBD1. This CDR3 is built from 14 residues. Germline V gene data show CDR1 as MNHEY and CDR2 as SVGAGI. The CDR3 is CASRRTGELYGQYF. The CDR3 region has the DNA TGTGCCAGCAGAAGGACAGGGGAACTCTACGGGCAGTACTTC.

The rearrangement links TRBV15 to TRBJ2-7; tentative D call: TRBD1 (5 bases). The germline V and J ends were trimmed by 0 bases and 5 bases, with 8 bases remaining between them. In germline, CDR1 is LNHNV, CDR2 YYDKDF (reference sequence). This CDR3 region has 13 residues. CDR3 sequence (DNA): TGTGCCACCAGCAGAGATCCACAGGACGAGCAGTACTTC. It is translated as CATSRDPQDEQYF.

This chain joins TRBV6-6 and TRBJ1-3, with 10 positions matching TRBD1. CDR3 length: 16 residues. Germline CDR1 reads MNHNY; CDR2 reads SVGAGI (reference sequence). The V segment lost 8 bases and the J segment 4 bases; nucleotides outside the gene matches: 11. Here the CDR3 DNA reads TGTGCCAGCTCCTCCCCGGGGACAGGGGTAGGAAACACCATATATTTT. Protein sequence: CASSSPGTGVGNTIYF.

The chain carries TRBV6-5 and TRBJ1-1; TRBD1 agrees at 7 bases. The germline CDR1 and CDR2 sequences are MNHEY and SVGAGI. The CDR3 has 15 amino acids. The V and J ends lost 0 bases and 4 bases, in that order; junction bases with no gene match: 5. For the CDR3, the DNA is TGTGCCAGCAGTTACTCGAGGGGGCGAGGCACTGAAGCTTTCTTT. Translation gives CASSYSRGRGTEAFF.

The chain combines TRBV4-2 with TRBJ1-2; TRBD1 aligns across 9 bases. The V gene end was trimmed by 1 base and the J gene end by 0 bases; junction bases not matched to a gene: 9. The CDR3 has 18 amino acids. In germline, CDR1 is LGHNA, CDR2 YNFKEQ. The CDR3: CASSQASGTGLANYGYTF. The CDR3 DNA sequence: TGTGCCAGCAGCCAAGCCTCCGGGACAGGGTTAGCTAACTATGGCTACACCTTC.